The T cell receptor beta chain under discussion was sequenced for a study of graft-versus-host responses after intestinal transplantation (dated by TCRdb to the early 2020s). A note on the overall study: The transplants that recipients received were multivisceral, liver-intestinal, or isolated intestinal. Anti-thymocyte globulin induction was given to all recipients, followed by maintenance tacrolimus and steroids for 2 to 4 years. After intestinal transplantation, graft-versus-host and host-versus-graft alloreactive T cell clones were followed in the graft, circulation and bone marrow using bulk TCR-beta CDR3 sequencing. To identify alloreactive clones, pre-transplant mixed lymphocyte reaction products were sequenced and then compared with unstimulated pre-transplant donor and recipient T cells. The cohort enrolled some 23 intestinal transplant recipients including one retransplant, and a few patients lacking pretransplant specimens were excluded. A peak of at least 4% donor T cells among recipient peripheral blood mononuclear cells was the definition used for donor T cell macrochimerism. Instead of going to the commercial service, samples from three later patients were sequenced in-house on an Illumina MiSeq and processed with MiXCR.

The CDR3 sequence holds 13 residues, the cysteine and phenylalanine included. The kept DNA is CDR3 alone, 39 bases in frame from the first base. In the germline V gene, CDR1 corresponds to SGHRS and CDR2 to YFSETQ. Trimming at the junction amounts to 0 bases on V and 3 bases on J, and the germline ends lie 6 bases apart. With regard to this clone: Its antigen remains unidentified. The input lacks base qualities; no much larger clone sits a single base away.

The full study reports these points: GvH clones were detected in recipient bone marrow, and some of these GvH clones were observed earlier in ileal mucosa or blood, consistent with an intestinal mucosal origin. In the allografts of patients with donor T cell macrochimerism, GvH to HvG T cell clonal ratios were high. Early after transplant, declines in HvG clones were associated with peak levels of circulating GvH clones. The conclusions were limited by the relatively low number and heterogeneity of the intestinal transplant patients.

Receptor amplification or capture employed the immunoSEQ multiplex PCR assay. High-throughput TCR-beta CDR3 sequencing of genomic DNA from most patients was performed by Adaptive Biotechnologies. Per the source publication's procedure: Adaptive's ImmunoSEQ software supplied the TCR sequencing data for approximately 18 patients, while MiXCR and VDJtools were used to process a few other patients. CDR3 nucleotide sequences shared by donor and recipient were removed because the origin of these sequences could not be assigned. At least 2-fold expansion over unstimulated cells and a minimum CFSE-low frequency of 0.002% (template counts) or 0.001% (read counts) were required for clones to be classified as alloreactive. A clone was considered mappable if detected in the sequenced pre-transplant spleen, lymph node, or MLR CFSE-low populations of the donor or recipient. The cumulative frequency of alloreactive clones was calculated as a percentage of all sequences, weighted by copy number. TCRdb took over this immuneACCESS table, retaining in-frame rearrangements with V and J assigned. Such tables are incomplete; in checked studies, under half of the missing clones stem from an unresolved V gene, and the remainder is unexplained. That table gives V, J and clone size, and the DNA gave D and trimming. The sample yields approximately 10,000 clones; 70% to 80% were counted once. The ten most abundant clones make up approximately 4.5% of the sample.

To isolate intraepithelial and lamina propria lymphocytes from graft specimens, dithiothreitol, EDTA incubations and collagenase D digestion were used. Serial intestinal graft biopsy specimens collected up to 600 days after transplant underwent bulk TCR-beta sequencing. This receptor was obtained from a human patient who received an intestinal transplant, so some T cells may come from the graft donor. The rearranged chain carries TRBV5-1 and TRBJ1-1, and possibly TRBD1, on 5 matching bases. The specimen was ileum tissue, collected 142 days after intestinal transplantation. The sequenced DNA: TGCGCCAGCAGCTTGGAACAGGACACTGAAGCTTTCTTT. Its protein is CASSLEQDTEAFF. Supplemented by the reference TRBV5-1 and TRBJ1-1 proteins around the CDR3, the complete variable domain is KAGVTQTPRYLIKTRGQQVTLSCSPISGHRSVSWYQQTPGQGLQFLFEYFSETQRNKGNFPGRFSGRQFSNSRSEMNVSTLELGDSALYLCASSLEQDTEAFFGQGTRLTVV.